This TCR beta chain was profiled in a study of T cell responses to AZD1222 COVID-19 vaccine. Of note for this clone: Its antigen is not identified.

Produced via immunoSEQ multiplex PCR; TCRdb's table is partial and in-frame only. The sample records approximately 100,000 clones, around nine tenths being singletons. V was pared by 5 bases and J by 10 bases, with 20 bases between. The CDR3 consists of 14 residues. Germline V gene sequence: CDR1 SGHAT, CDR2 FQDESV (reference sequence). Findings and caveats of the study: Most donors were white British, females outnumbered males, and clonal diversity was possibly underestimated.

This rearrangement joins TRBV11-1 to TRBJ1-1, with no clear D. The clonotype comes from an adult in good health. Material: peripheral blood, obtained on day 0 of MenACWY control vaccination. The CDR3 DNA reads as TGTGCCAGCAGCGCCCCCCGAAGAGGGTTGCCAGCTTTCTTT. It encodes CASSAPRRGLPAFF.